This is a list of T cell receptor beta chains from one sample in a study of control samples from healthy donors and cancer patients. Assay: immunoSEQ multiplex PCR; the TCRdb copy retains only in-frame clones and omits some. This table has around 180,000 clones, 75% to 95% appearing once. The sample was blood. The receptors were gathered from a woman aged 40 to 50 in good health. Both conserved end residues are part of each CDR3. D genes are given only for firm matches. Size is omitted from some rows. Given values are once, few, many or a class for expanded clones.

size,J,D,V,CDR3,DNA
.,TRBJ1-3,TRBD1,TRBV7-2,CASSTPGQGAGGNTIYF,TGTGCCAGCAGCACGCCGGGACAGGGGGCGGGTGGAAACACCATATATTTT
.,TRBJ1-2,.,TRBV10-2,CASSEAVAAGGYTF,TGCGCCAGCAGTGAGGCGGTCGCCGCCGGGGGCTACACCTTC
.,TRBJ1-2,.,TRBV6-5,CASRLGGLGGYTF,TGTGCCAGCAGGCTAGGGGGTCTCGGTGGCTACACCTTC
.,TRBJ1-5,.,TRBV5-1,CASSDQGYGPNQPQHF,TGCGCCAGCAGCGACCAGGGGTATGGGCCCAATCAGCCCCAGCATTTT
.,TRBJ1-1,.,TRBV25-1,CASGFQGYTEAFF,TGTGCCAGCGGTTTCCAGGGTTACACTGAAGCTTTCTTT
.,TRBJ1-1,.,TRBV6-1,CASSVVSGRRGDTEAFF,TGTGCCAGCAGTGTCGTTTCCGGACGGCGGGGTGACACTGAAGCTTTCTTT
.,TRBJ2-1,TRBD2,TRBV6-4,CASSVGGLASPYNEQFF,TGTGCCAGCAGTGTAGGGGGACTAGCGTCGCCCTACAATGAGCAGTTCTTC
once,TRBJ2-2,.,TRBV5-8,CASSLVWGLGTNTGELFF,TGTGCCAGCAGCTTGGTCTGGGGGCTCGGCACGAACACCGGGGAGCTGTTTTTT
.,TRBJ1-1,TRBD1,TRBV10-3,CAISEGQGNTEAFF,TGTGCCATCAGTGAGGGACAGGGGAACACTGAAGCTTTCTTT
.,TRBJ2-2,TRBD1,TRBV7-3,CASRRQGDSGELFF,TGTGCCAGCAGACGACAGGGAGACTCCGGGGAGCTGTTTTTT
.,TRBJ1-4,.,TRBV7-9,CASSSSGGVNEKLFF,TGTGCCAGCAGCTCCTCGGGGGGAGTAAATGAAAAACTGTTTTTT
.,TRBJ1-4,.,TRBV5-1,CASSAGPGEKLFF,TGCGCCAGCAGCGCGGGACCTGGAGAAAAACTGTTTTTT
.,TRBJ1-1,.,TRBV6-5,CASTDWGGGNTEAFF,TGTGCCAGCACCGACTGGGGGGGTGGGAACACTGAAGCTTTCTTT
.,TRBJ2-5,.,TRBV7-6,CASSRGAPMETQYF,TGTGCCAGCAGCCGGGGGGCCCCAATGGAGACCCAGTACTTC
once,TRBJ2-2,TRBD1,TRBV13,CASSLGDRGPTGELFF,TGTGCCAGCAGCTTAGGGGACAGGGGTCCCACCGGGGAGCTGTTTTTT
.,TRBJ1-2,TRBD1,TRBV28,CASSLGQGFSYTF,TGTGCCAGCAGTTTAGGACAGGGATTTAGCTACACCTTC
.,TRBJ1-1,.,TRBV15,CATSKPPRENTEAFF,TGTGCCACCAGCAAACCCCCGCGAGAAAACACTGAAGCTTTCTTT
.,TRBJ2-5,.,TRBV21-1,CASSKSRGAQYF,TGTGCCAGCAGCAAAAGTCGGGGGGCCCAGTACTTC
.,TRBJ2-1,TRBD2,TRBV6-1,CASSEEDVRGGPSYNEQFF,TGTGCCAGCAGTGAGGAAGACGTACGGGGGGGCCCCTCCTACAATGAGCAGTTCTTC
few,TRBJ1-1,TRBD1,TRBV6-5,CASNLGQAMNTEAFF,TGTGCCAGCAACTTGGGACAGGCGATGAACACTGAAGCTTTCTTT
.,TRBJ2-7,.,TRBV29-1,CSVVVGYEQYF,TGCAGCGTAGTTGTTGGGTACGAGCAGTACTTC
.,TRBJ2-7,.,TRBV19,CASSKGMGSHYEQYF,TGTGCCAGTAGTAAGGGGATGGGATCCCACTACGAGCAGTACTTC
.,TRBJ2-1,TRBD2,TRBV4-1,CASSQVFTSGPYNEQFF,TGCGCCAGCAGCCAAGTATTCACTAGCGGTCCTTACAATGAGCAGTTCTTC
.,TRBJ1-3,.,TRBV12-5,CASGSLTKVGEKAGNTIYF,TGTGCTAGTGGTTCTCTAACGAAGGTGGGGGAGAAAGCTGGAAACACCATATATTTT
.,TRBJ1-1,.,TRBV4-1,CASSQDGGEAFF,TGCGCCAGCAGCCAAGATGGTGGAGAAGCTTTCTTT
once,TRBJ1-5,.,TRBV4-1,CASSQRLREPQHF,TGCGCCAGCAGCCAAAGACTCAGGGAGCCCCAGCATTTT
.,TRBJ1-2,.,TRBV29-1,CSVEGPPGRTQNGYTF,TGCAGCGTTGAAGGACCCCCGGGCCGTACTCAAAATGGCTACACCTTC
.,TRBJ1-1,.,TRBV10-1,CASSEEWTDEAFF,TGCGCCAGCAGTGAGGAATGGACCGATGAAGCTTTCTTT
.,TRBJ2-2,.,TRBV5-1,CASRSGLYTGELFF,TGCGCCAGCAGATCCGGGCTATACACCGGGGAGCTGTTTTTT
.,TRBJ1-5,.,TRBV7-2,CASSQDPGFQPQHF,TGTGCCAGCAGCCAGGACCCAGGGTTTCAGCCCCAGCATTTT
.,TRBJ2-1,TRBD1,TRBV7-9,CASSRRQGGYNEQFF,TGTGCCAGCAGCCGTAGACAGGGGGGATACAATGAGCAGTTCTTC
.,TRBJ2-5,.,TRBV11-1,CASSSTQETQYF,TGTGCCAGCAGCTCTACGCAAGAGACCCAGTACTTC
.,TRBJ2-5,TRBD1,TRBV10-1,CASSHRGGETQYF,TGCGCCAGCAGTCACAGGGGTGGGGAGACCCAGTACTTC
.,TRBJ1-1,.,TRBV29-1,CSGQGVNTEAFF,TGCAGTGGTCAGGGAGTGAACACTGAAGCTTTCTTT
once,TRBJ1-4,TRBD1,TRBV6-5,CASSYHGQGSEKLFF,TGTGCCAGCAGTTACCACGGACAGGGTTCGGAAAAACTGTTTTTT
.,TRBJ2-1,.,TRBV25-1,CASSATLPVTRRSDEQFF,TGTGCCAGCAGTGCCACCCTCCCGGTCACACGTCGGAGCGATGAGCAGTTCTTC
once,TRBJ2-3,.,TRBV4-1,CASSQDREDTQYF,TGCGCCAGCAGCCAAGATAGAGAGGATACGCAGTATTTT
.,TRBJ1-1,.,TRBV19,CASSARRAPNTEAFF,TGTGCCAGTAGTGCCCGTAGGGCCCCGAACACTGAAGCTTTCTTT
.,TRBJ1-2,TRBD1,TRBV5-1,CASSLETGVSYGYTF,TGCGCCAGCAGCTTGGAGACAGGGGTTTCCTATGGCTACACCTTC
few,TRBJ1-6,.,TRBV11-2,CASSLVERAFNSPLHF,TGTGCCAGCAGCTTAGTGGAAAGGGCATTTAATTCACCCCTCCACTTT
.,TRBJ2-3,.,TRBV11-2,CASSFWGYFTDTQYF,TGTGCCAGCAGCTTTTGGGGTTACTTCACAGATACGCAGTATTTT
.,TRBJ1-2,TRBD1,TRBV3-1/TRBV3-2,CASSRGTGIYYGYTF,TGTGCCAGCAGCCGTGGGACAGGCATCTACTATGGCTACACCTTC
.,TRBJ1-1,.,TRBV9,CASSVVVSRDMNTEAFF,TGTGCCAGCAGCGTAGTTGTGTCCAGGGACATGAACACTGAAGCTTTCTTT
.,TRBJ2-7,.,TRBV14,CASSQVPGRRAEQYF,TGTGCCAGCAGCCAAGTCCCGGGACGGAGAGCCGAGCAGTACTTC
once,TRBJ2-5,.,TRBV5-4,CASSFNRGQETQYF,TGTGCCAGCAGCTTTAACCGGGGACAAGAGACCCAGTACTTC
.,TRBJ1-1,.,TRBV19,CASGRRGKTEAFF,TGTGCCAGTGGCCGTAGGGGGAAGACTGAAGCTTTCTTT
.,TRBJ1-4,.,TRBV19,CASSPLLLNEKLFF,TGTGCCAGTAGCCCTCTCCTCCTAAATGAAAAACTGTTTTTT
.,TRBJ2-7,.,TRBV6-2/TRBV6-3,CASSRPRDLTSYEQYF,TGTGCCAGCAGTCGCCCTAGAGACCTGACTTCCTACGAGCAGTACTTC
once,TRBJ2-2,TRBD1,TRBV6-4,CASSDSTGQGNTGELFF,TGTGCCAGCAGTGACTCTACAGGACAGGGAAACACCGGGGAGCTGTTTTTT
.,TRBJ1-4,.,TRBV2,CASSEGWSGRANEKLFF,TGTGCCAGCAGTGAAGGGTGGTCAGGGCGGGCTAATGAAAAACTGTTTTTT
.,TRBJ2-1,.,TRBV11-2,CASSFLAGTDNEQFF,TGTGCCAGCAGCTTTTTAGCGGGGACAGACAATGAGCAGTTCTTC
.,TRBJ1-1,.,TRBV5-6,CASSPPGQIITEAFF,TGTGCCAGCAGCCCCCCCGGCCAGATAATAACTGAAGCTTTCTTT